This paragraph covers one TCR beta chain sequence. What it binds is not known. Use of 60 Vbeta and 13 Jbeta primers characterized the PCR. TCRdb's table, derived via immunoSEQ multiplex PCR, lists solely in-frame clones and lacks some. The table records fewer than 200,000 clones, around four fifths of them present only once. This sample is drawn from a study of cytomegalovirus exposure and HLA in healthy donors. Study-level points and caveats: A few chains linked to CMV were shown in vitro to be specific for CMV antigens.

The CDR3 has 14 residues. Sequenced: PBMCs. The TCR comes from a man aged 35-49 years in good health and CMV-seropositive. The chain couples TRBV21-1 to TRBJ1-1. TRBV21-1 is assigned pseudogene status. The CDR3 sequence is CASSKGTGDTEAFF. CDR3 DNA sequence: TGTGCCAGCAGCAAGGGGACGGGGGACACTGAAGCTTTCTTT.